The 21 T cell receptor beta chains reported below all come from one sample, sequenced in a study of PD-1 blockade in classical Hodgkin lymphoma. This table comes from immunoSEQ multiplex PCR, and its TCRdb copy is limited to in-frame clones, with some not included. The repertoire consists of 47,000 or so clones, with roughly 90% occurring once and the leading ten covering under 5%. Specified time point: newly diagnosed, previously untreated cHL patient sample. The sample comprised peripheral blood mononuclear cells (PBMCs). These receptors originate from a human donor with classical Hodgkin lymphoma.

This chain uses TRBV7-2 with TRBJ2-3; no clear D gene. Germline CDR1 is SGHTA and CDR2 is FQGNSA. The CDR3 runs to 13 residues. The germline V and J ends were trimmed by 5 bases and 6 bases, with 12 bases remaining between them. The CDR3 protein is CASSPPVGDTQYF. Written as DNA, the CDR3 is TGTGCCAGCAGCCCCCCGGTAGGGGATACGCAGTATTTT.

Here the CDR3 DNA reads TGTGCCTGGAAACGGGAGGACAGGGTTGAAGCTTTCTTT. Protein: CAWKREDRVEAFF. J is TRBJ1-1 and V is TRBV30, with 8 bases matching TRBD1. Unmatched junction bases numbered 8, after V lost 4 bases and J lost 7 bases. CDR3 size: 13 residues. CDR1 and CDR2 (germline): GTSNPN, SVGIG (reference sequence).

This sequence joins TRBV10-2 and TRBJ1-1; maybe TRBD1 (5 bases). This CDR3 is built from 14 residues. Germline V gene sequence: CDR1 WSHSY, CDR2 SAAADI. Trimming left V 7 bases short and J 2 bases short, with 14 bases between. CDR3 coding DNA: TGCGCCAGCACCGACAGTACTGCCAACACTGAAGCTTTCTTT. It is translated as CASTDSTANTEAFF.

The V and J genes are TRBV5-1 and TRBJ2-7; 8 nucleotides align to TRBD2. Germline loops: CDR1 SGHRS, CDR2 YFSETQ. CDR3 length: 13 amino acids. Germline trimming cut 2 bases from V and 6 bases from J; bases unmatched to any gene: 4. DNA of the CDR3: TGCGCCAGCAGCTTCGAGCGGGAGTTCGAGCAGTACTTC. Its protein is CASSFEREFEQYF.

This chain links TRBV6-1 with TRBJ2-1; 9 positions match TRBD2. Trimming at V came to 8 bases and at J to 7 bases, leaving 12 bases not matched to a gene. The CDR3 is made up of 15 amino acids. Germline loops: CDR1 MNHNS, CDR2 SASEGT. The CDR3, as DNA: TGTGCCAGCGTTATCCTTGACCTAGCGGGAAATGAGCAGTTCTTC. Its protein is CASVILDLAGNEQFF.

This clone was recorded a few times. The chain is built from TRBV19 and TRBJ1-6; possible D gene TRBD1, 6 bases. The CDR3 consists of 15 residues. The germline V gene encodes CDR1 LNHDA and CDR2 SQIVND (reference sequence). The V and J ends lost 1 base and 9 bases respectively, with 13 bases between them. CDR3 DNA: TGTGCCAGTAGTATAGTTCAGGGGACAAGTTCACCCCTCCACTTT. Translated: CASSIVQGTSSPLHF.

V usage is TRBV7-3 and J usage is TRBJ2-1; D is uncertain. Between the trimmed V and J ends, which lost 4 bases and 9 bases, there was a span of 13 bases. Germline values: CDR1 SGHTA, CDR2 FQGTGA. This CDR3 contains 13 residues. CDR3 in DNA: TGTGCCAGCAGCTCCGACCAAACGAGTGAGCAGTTCTTC. Protein: CASSSDQTSEQFF.

This clone was counted a single time. V gene TRBV10-1 combines with J gene TRBJ2-2; D remains ambiguous. CDR1 is WNHNN and CDR2 is SYGVQD in the germline V gene (reference sequence). Trimming shortened V by 3 bases and J by 1 base, and 3 bases separated the two germline ends. The CDR3 is made up of 13 amino acids. CDR3 DNA: TGCGCCAGCAGTGAACGGAACACCGGGGAGCTGTTTTTT. Its translation is CASSERNTGELFF.

The V and J genes are TRBV28 and TRBJ1-3; D perhaps matches TRBD1 (5 bases). This CDR3 comprises 16 residues. Between the trimmed V and J ends, which lost 2 bases and 0 bases, there was a span of 11 bases. Per germline, CDR1 MDHEN and CDR2 SYDVKM. CDR3 coding DNA: TGTGCCAGCAGTTTACCGACAGAGAGCTCTGGAAACACCATATATTTT. Its translation: CASSLPTESSGNTIYF.

The chain has TRBV5-4 and TRBJ2-7; 9 nucleotides agree with TRBD1. CDR1 is SGHNT, CDR2 YYREEE, per germline (reference sequence). This CDR3 has 15 amino acids. Germline trimming cut 0 bases from V and 1 base from J; bases unmatched to any gene: 2. The CDR3 loop is CASSLEGTGSYEQYF. The CDR3 region has the DNA TGTGCCAGCAGCTTGGAAGGGACAGGGTCCTACGAGCAGTACTTC.

This rearrangement joins TRBV18 to TRBJ1-5; D call uncertain. Germline assignment: CDR1 KGHSH and CDR2 LQKENI. CDR3 length: 14 residues. V was pared by 1 base and J by 0 bases, with 4 bases between. DNA of the CDR3: TGTGCCAGCTCACCACAGAGTAGCAATCAGCCCCAGCATTTT. Protein sequence: CASSPQSSNQPQHF. The full variable domain, rest sourced from reference TRBV18 and TRBJ1-5, is NAGVMQNPRHLVRRRGQEARLRCSPMKGHSHVYWYRQLPEEGLKFMVYLQKENIIDESGMPKERFSAEFPKEGPSILRIQQVVRGDSAAYFCASSPQSSNQPQHFGDGTRLSIL.

In its sample, this clone was seen a few times. This sequence joins TRBV28 and TRBJ2-7; 9 nucleotides match TRBD2. The CDR3 consists of 19 residues. After removal of 2 bases from V and 7 bases from J, the junction contained 21 bases not matched to a gene. Germline values: CDR1 MDHEN, CDR2 SYDVKM. Here the CDR3 reads CASSLRNGSSGKHLQEQYF. The CDR3 DNA reads as TGTGCCAGCAGTTTACGCAACGGTTCTAGCGGGAAACACCTCCAGGAGCAGTACTTC.

This chain joins TRBV6-6 and TRBJ1-3; no clear D gene. Germline values: CDR1 MNHNY, CDR2 SVGAGI (reference sequence). The CDR3 consists of 14 residues. V lost 3 bases to trimming and J lost 2 bases, with 8 bases between them. CDR3 coding DNA: TGTGCCAGCAGTTATGGGGAGGCTGGAAACACCATATATTTT. Protein sequence: CASSYGEAGNTIYF.

This clone occurred a few times. The V call is TRBV2, the J call TRBJ1-5; TRBD1 might be the D (5 bases). Germline V lookup: CDR1 SNHLY, CDR2 FYNNEI. The CDR3 totals 14 residues. V was shortened by 5 bases and J by 11 bases, with 19 bases between the two germline ends. This chain's CDR3 is CASSRDLAGTAQHF. CDR3 in DNA: TGTGCCAGCAGTCGGGACCTAGCGGGTACGGCCCAGCATTTT.

The chain couples TRBV6-1 to TRBJ2-3, with D perhaps matching TRBD1 or TRBD2 (5 bases each). The CDR3 length is 13 residues. Germline values: CDR1 MNHNS, CDR2 SASEGT. V gave up 8 bases and J gave up 2 bases, with 11 bases separating them. The CDR3 reads CASGPGTTDTQYF. DNA for the CDR3: TGTGCCAGCGGCCCGGGGACCACAGATACGCAGTATTTT.

This clone was seen more than once but under ten times. This chain links TRBV11-2 with TRBJ2-3; no reliable D call. Germline V CDR1 and CDR2: SGHAT, FQNNGV. The CDR3 is 15 residues long. V was shortened by 5 bases and J by 0 bases, with 12 bases between the two germline ends. CDR3 loop: CASSPAAASTDTQYF. As DNA, the CDR3 is TGTGCCAGCAGCCCCGCAGCAGCTAGCACAGATACGCAGTATTTT.

In DNA form, the CDR3 reads TGTGCCAGCAGTCCGGGGCTGGGGGCTCAGTTTTTT. Protein: CASSPGLGAQFF. The chain employs TRBV6-5 and TRBJ2-2, with a possible D match to TRBD1 (6 bases). This CDR3 has 12 residues. The V gene's germline CDR1 is MNHEY and CDR2 SVGAGI. Trimming shortened V by 5 bases and J by 16 bases, and 17 bases separated the two germline ends.

The chain's CDR3 is CASRGTGGNQPQHF. In DNA form, the CDR3 reads TGTGCCAGCAGGGGGACAGGGGGCAATCAGCCCCAGCATTTT. The rearrangement links TRBV27 to TRBJ1-5; 10 nucleotides line up with TRBD1. Trimming removed 6 bases from V and 2 bases from J; junction bases left unmatched: 1. Per germline, CDR1 MNHEY and CDR2 SMNVEV (reference sequence). The CDR3 sequence is 14 residues long.

The V gene is TRBV6-1, the J gene TRBJ1-2, with a possible D match to TRBD1 (5 bases). In germline, CDR1 is MNHNS, CDR2 SASEGT. V lost 2 bases, J lost 5 bases, and 12 bases lay in between. CDR3 length: 14 residues. The CDR3 nucleotides are TGTGCCAGCAGTGAAATGGGTGGGGGATATGGCTACACCTTC. Translated: CASSEMGGGYGYTF.

The V call is TRBV11-2, the J call TRBJ1-2; no firm D call. V was trimmed by 4 bases and J by 5 bases, leaving 17 bases between them. In germline, CDR1 is SGHAT, CDR2 FQNNGV. The CDR3 runs to 15 residues. The CDR3 region is CASSSTGTAAYGYTF. The CDR3 DNA is TGTGCCAGCAGCTCCACTGGCACAGCCGCTTATGGCTACACCTTC.

The chain uses TRBV7-9 and TRBJ1-4; TRBD1 might be the D (5 bases). Germline values: CDR1 SEHNR, CDR2 FQNEAQ (reference sequence). V was trimmed by 0 bases and J by 11 bases, leaving 10 bases between them. This CDR3 spans 13 amino acids. The CDR3 sequence: CASSLAGAVKLFF. In DNA form, the CDR3 reads TGTGCCAGCAGCTTAGCCGGGGCGGTGAAACTGTTTTTT.